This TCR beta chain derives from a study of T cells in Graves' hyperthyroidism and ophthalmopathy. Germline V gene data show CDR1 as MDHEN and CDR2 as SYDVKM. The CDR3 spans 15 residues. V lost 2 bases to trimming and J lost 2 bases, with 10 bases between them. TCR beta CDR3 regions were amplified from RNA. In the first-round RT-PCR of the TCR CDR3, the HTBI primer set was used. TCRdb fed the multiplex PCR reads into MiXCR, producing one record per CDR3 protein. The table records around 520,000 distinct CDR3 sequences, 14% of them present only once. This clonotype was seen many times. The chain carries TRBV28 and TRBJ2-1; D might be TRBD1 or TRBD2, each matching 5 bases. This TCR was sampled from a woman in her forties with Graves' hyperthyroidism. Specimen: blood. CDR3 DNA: TGTGCCAGCAGTTTAGGGGGAGCCCCCTACAATGAGCAGTTCTTC. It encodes CASSLGGAPYNEQFF.